The 26 T cell receptor beta chains given below trace back to one sample, sequenced in a study of early T cells in non-severe SARS-CoV-2 infection. TCRdb analysed the 5' RACE reads with MiXCR anew, one entry per CDR3 protein. The table has more than 20,000 distinct CDR3 sequences, about 5.3% seen once. Sequencing was carried out using whole blood. The receptors originated from an adult who was a healthcare worker with PCR-confirmed SARS-CoV-2 infection or an uninfected control (not recorded which).

In its sample, this clonotype was seen many times. V gene TRBV20-1 combines with J gene TRBJ2-1; D might be TRBD2 (6 bases). Germline-derived CDR1 and CDR2 are DFQATT and SNEGSKA (reference sequence). The CDR3 loop spans 15 amino acids. Deletions cut 7 bases from V and 2 bases from J, with 18 bases between. CDR3 DNA sequence: TGCAGTGTCCCGAACGCGGGAAGGGCCTACAATGAGCAGTTCTTC. It yields the protein CSVPNAGRAYNEQFF.

This clonotype came up a few times. The rearrangement joins TRBV7-6 to TRBJ2-1, with D possibly being TRBD2 (6 bases). CDR3 length equals 16 residues. Trimming shortened V by 3 bases and J by 2 bases, and 14 bases separated the two germline ends. Germline V gene data show CDR1 as SGHVS and CDR2 as FNYEAQ. The CDR3 coding sequence is TGTGCCAGCAGCTTTGCAGCGGGCAGTCCCTACAATGAGCAGTTCTTC. It is translated as CASSFAAGSPYNEQFF.

At least ten counts were recorded for this clonotype. The J gene is TRBJ2-1, the V gene TRBV13; no firm D call. Germline CDR1 is PRHDT and CDR2 is FYEKMQ (reference sequence). The V end was cut by 1 base, the J end by 6 bases, with 1 base between. The CDR3 spans 11 residues. CDR3 nucleotides: TGTGCCAGCAGCTTAGCCAATGAGCAGTTCTTC. The encoded protein is CASSLANEQFF. The variable domain in full, with the rest retrieved from reference TRBV13 and TRBJ2-1, is AAGVIQSPRHLIKEKRETATLKCYPIPRHDTVYWYQQGPGQDPQFLISFYEKMQSDKGSIPDRFSAQQFSDYHSELNMSSLELGDSALYFCASSLANEQFFGPGTRLTVL.

The chain links TRBV27 to TRBJ2-7, with 7 bases matching TRBD2. CDR3 size: 16 residues. The germline V gene has CDR1 MNHEY and CDR2 SMNVEV (reference sequence). J gave up 2 bases and V 2 bases, and 9 bases lay outside the gene matches. CDR3 coding DNA: TGTGCCAGCAGTTTAGAGCGAGCGGGGATGACCTACGAGCAGTACTTC. Translated, it gives CASSLERAGMTYEQYF.

This clonotype occurred many times. The J gene is TRBJ2-1, the V gene TRBV27; no clear D. The length of the CDR3 is 13 residues. CDR1 is MNHEY and CDR2 is SMNVEV in the germline V gene (reference sequence). V dropped 2 bases and J dropped 2 bases, with 4 bases sitting between them. CDR3 in amino acids: CASSLGAYNEQFF. The CDR3 nucleotides are TGTGCCAGCAGTTTAGGGGCCTACAATGAGCAGTTCTTC.

The V gene is TRBV15, the J gene TRBJ1-2; no clear D gene. This CDR3 has 12 amino acids. With 1 base removed from V and 6 bases from J, the gap between germline ends came to 6 bases. Germline values: CDR1 LNHNV, CDR2 YYDKDF (reference sequence). CDR3: CATSRGADGYTF. CDR3 DNA: TGTGCCACCAGCAGAGGAGCTGATGGCTACACCTTC.

This clonotype was seen at least ten times. The rearrangement links TRBV7-9 to TRBJ1-2; 8 nucleotides align to TRBD1. The V gene's germline CDR1 is SEHNR and CDR2 FQNEAQ (reference sequence). Trimming took 1 base from V and 0 from J; bases not matched to a gene: 1. The CDR3 spans 15 residues. The CDR3 reads CASSLGDRPNYGYTF. CDR3 coding DNA: TGTGCCAGCAGCTTAGGGGACAGGCCTAACTATGGCTACACCTTC.

This clonotype has more than one count but fewer than ten. The chain recombines TRBV7-6 with TRBJ2-3; no clear D gene. From germline, CDR1 is SGHVS and CDR2 FNYEAQ. Between the trimmed V and J ends, which lost 5 bases and 1 base, there was a span of 10 bases. The CDR3 extends over 14 amino acids. The CDR3 reads CASSKESRTDTQYF. CDR3 DNA sequence: TGTGCCAGCAGCAAGGAGAGCCGCACAGATACGCAGTATTTT.

Ten or more counts support this clonotype. DNA for the CDR3: TGTGCCAGCAGCCAACAGACAGGCTGGGACACTGAAGCTTTCTTT. This codes for CASSQQTGWDTEAFF. This sequence joins TRBV4-2 and TRBJ1-1, with TRBD1 as a possible D gene (6 bases). Trimming shortened V by 2 bases and J by 3 bases, and 13 bases separated the two germline ends. The CDR3 contains 15 residues. In germline, CDR1 is LGHNA, CDR2 YNFKEQ.

This clonotype has a count of ten or more. V usage is TRBV28 and J usage is TRBJ2-2; 9 bases fit TRBD2. The V segment lost 3 bases and the J segment 1 base; nucleotides outside the gene matches: 18. CDR1 and CDR2 from the germline V gene are MDHEN and SYDVKM. This CDR3 has 21 residues. The CDR3 coding sequence is TGTGCCAGCAGTTTTTGGTTTCTCGGGGTAGCGGGAGAAAAGAACACCGGGGAGCTGTTTTTT. This sequence encodes CASSFWFLGVAGEKNTGELFF.

Ten or more counts support this clonotype. The chain is built from TRBV20-1 and TRBJ2-7; TRBD2 is a possible D gene (5 bases). Germline V gives CDR1 DFQATT, CDR2 SNEGSKA (reference sequence). Trimming removed 3 bases at V and 6 bases at J, with 12 bases between. This CDR3 is 12 amino acids long. The CDR3 sequence: CSARIGEIEQYF. The CDR3 coding sequence is TGCAGTGCTAGGATCGGGGAAATCGAGCAGTACTTC.

Many counts were recorded for this clonotype. The chain combines TRBV24-1 with TRBJ2-3; D is perhaps TRBD1 (6 bases). Germline CDR1 is KGHDR and CDR2 is SFDVKD. CDR3 length: 15 amino acids. The V end lost 2 bases, the J end lost 2 bases, and 10 bases lay between the germline ends. The CDR3 DNA sequence: TGTGCCACCAGTGATTCGTCAGGGGCCACAGATACGCAGTATTTT. Encoded protein: CATSDSSGATDTQYF.

This clonotype showed up many times. For the CDR3, the DNA is TGCGCCAGCAGCCAAGGCGTAGGAGGTACGCAGTATTTT. Amino acids: CASSQGVGGTQYF. The chain recombines TRBV4-3 with TRBJ2-3, with a tentative D call TRBD2 (5 bases). V was clipped by 1 base and J by 8 bases, with 10 bases between them. Germline CDR1 and CDR2: LGHNA and YSLEER. The CDR3 is 13 amino acids.

There are many counts of this clonotype. V is TRBV12-3 or TRBV12-4 and J is TRBJ1-2; D is possibly TRBD1 (5 bases). This CDR3 region has 12 residues. Trimming removed 2 bases at V and 5 bases at J, with 6 bases between. The CDR3 reads CASSLQGYGYTF. DNA of the CDR3: TGTGCCAGCAGTTTACAGGGATATGGCTACACCTTC.

This clonotype was recorded at least ten times. J is TRBJ2-5 and V is TRBV2; TRBD1 matches 7 bases. The CDR3 is made up of 14 amino acids. Germline V gene sequence: CDR1 SNHLY, CDR2 FYNNEI. The V and J ends lost 7 bases and 4 bases, in that order; junction bases with no gene match: 9. The CDR3 spells CASIDRVELETQYF. CDR3 nucleotides: TGTGCCAGCATTGACAGGGTCGAGTTAGAGACCCAGTACTTC.

This clonotype was counted many times. The genes are TRBV20-1 and TRBJ2-5; D may be TRBD1 (7 bases). V was shortened by 1 base and J by 1 base, with 22 bases between the two germline ends. The germline CDR1 and CDR2 sequences are DFQATT and SNEGSKA (reference sequence). This CDR3 comprises 18 residues. This CDR3 reads CSARGGTDPTQIQETQYF. The CDR3 DNA sequence: TGCAGTGCTAGAGGCGGGACAGACCCCACCCAAATCCAAGAGACCCAGTACTTC.

This clonotype was observed a handful of times. The rearrangement links TRBV12-3 or TRBV12-4 to TRBJ2-1, with 15 bases fitting TRBD2. The CDR3 consists of 16 residues. V shed 4 bases, J shed 7 bases, and the junction held 5 bases outside the gene matches. The CDR3, as DNA: TGTGCCAGCAGTTCTGGGACTAGCGGGAGGCGAAATGAGCAGTTCTTC. Translation: CASSSGTSGRRNEQFF.

By proportion, this clonotype is medium-sized (0.01 to 0.1%). The chain links TRBV28 to TRBJ2-6; D is unresolved. CDR3 length: 20 amino acids. V dropped 4 bases and J dropped 0 bases, with 22 bases sitting between them. Germline CDR1 is MDHEN and CDR2 is SYDVKM. CDR3 nucleotides: TGTGCCAGCAGTTCCCTACAGAAGGATACGCTAATCTCTGGGGCCAACGTCCTGACTTTC. This translates into CASSSLQKDTLISGANVLTF.

This clonotype turned up a few times. The chain carries TRBV7-2 and TRBJ2-5; TRBD1 matches 8 bases. Germline trimming cut 2 bases from V and 5 bases from J; bases unmatched to any gene: 13. This CDR3 comprises 17 residues. Germline V gene sequence: CDR1 SGHTA, CDR2 FQGNSA. For the CDR3, the DNA is TGTGCCAGCAGCTTAAGTGGCAGGGGGCTTTCGGGTGAGACCCAGTACTTC. Protein product: CASSLSGRGLSGETQYF.

This clonotype ranks as medium-sized. The chain uses TRBV30 and TRBJ2-7; D remains ambiguous. V was pared by 1 base and J by 6 bases, with 10 bases between. The V gene's germline CDR1 is GTSNPN and CDR2 SVGIG (reference sequence). The CDR3 spans 12 residues. The CDR3 protein is CAWSDSGSEQYV. DNA of the CDR3: TGTGCCTGGAGTGATTCTGGTTCCGAGCAGTACGTC.

This clonotype was detected only a few times. The chain links TRBV18 to TRBJ2-7; D gene uncertain. V was shortened by 6 bases and J by 6 bases, with 15 bases between the two germline ends. The CDR3 sequence is 13 residues long. Germline V CDR1 and CDR2: KGHSH, LQKENI. The CDR3 sequence is CASSLDPLREQYF. The CDR3 nucleotides read TGTGCCAGCTCTCTAGACCCCTTACGCGAGCAGTACTTC.

This clonotype was recorded at least ten times. The chain carries TRBV7-3 and TRBJ1-1; D is unresolved. Germline-derived CDR1 and CDR2 are SGHTA and FQGTGA. The CDR3 loop spans 13 amino acids. The V end was cut by 5 bases, the J end by 1 base, with 8 bases between. The CDR3 coding sequence is TGTGCCAGCAGCCTCACAGAGAACACTGAAGCTTTCTTT. It codes for CASSLTENTEAFF.

Ten or more counts support this clonotype. The chain employs TRBV6-1 and TRBJ2-1; the match to TRBD2 covers 8 bases. The CDR3 has 18 residues. With 7 bases clipped from V and 6 bases from J, the junction kept 20 bases outside the gene matches. Germline V CDR1 and CDR2: MNHNS, SASEGT. The CDR3 DNA reads as TGTGCCAGCACGGGGCGGGAGGTGAGAGGCCAAAGAGCCAATGAGCAGTTCTTC. This gives the protein CASTGREVRGQRANEQFF.

This clonotype was recorded a few times. The V call is TRBV10-2, the J call TRBJ2-7, with 11 bases aligning to TRBD2. V lost 0 bases and J lost 4; bases outside the gene matches: 8. Germline CDR1 is WSHSY and CDR2 is SAAADI. The CDR3 covers 17 residues. This chain's CDR3 is CASSESPSSGRWYEQYV. For the CDR3, the DNA is TGCGCCAGCAGTGAGTCCCCGTCTAGCGGGAGGTGGTACGAGCAGTACGTC.

The chain couples TRBV3-1 to TRBJ2-3, with 9 bases matching TRBD2. V trimming: 3 bases; J trimming: 0 bases; junction bases outside the gene matches: 4. Germline V gives CDR1 LGHDT, CDR2 YNNKEL (reference sequence). The CDR3 is 16 residues long. CDR3 in DNA: TGTGCCAGCAGCCACCTGACTAGCGGTAGCACAGATACGCAGTATTTT. This translates into CASSHLTSGSTDTQYF.

V usage is TRBV5-1 and J usage is TRBJ1-1; 7 nucleotides agree with TRBD1. The CDR3 length is 17 residues. Per germline, CDR1 SGHRS and CDR2 YFSETQ. Germline trimming cut 0 bases from V and 3 bases from J; bases unmatched to any gene: 11. This CDR3 reads CASSLVAQGGTYTEAFF. In DNA, the CDR3 is TGCGCCAGCAGCTTGGTGGCTCAGGGGGGGACGTACACTGAAGCTTTCTTT.